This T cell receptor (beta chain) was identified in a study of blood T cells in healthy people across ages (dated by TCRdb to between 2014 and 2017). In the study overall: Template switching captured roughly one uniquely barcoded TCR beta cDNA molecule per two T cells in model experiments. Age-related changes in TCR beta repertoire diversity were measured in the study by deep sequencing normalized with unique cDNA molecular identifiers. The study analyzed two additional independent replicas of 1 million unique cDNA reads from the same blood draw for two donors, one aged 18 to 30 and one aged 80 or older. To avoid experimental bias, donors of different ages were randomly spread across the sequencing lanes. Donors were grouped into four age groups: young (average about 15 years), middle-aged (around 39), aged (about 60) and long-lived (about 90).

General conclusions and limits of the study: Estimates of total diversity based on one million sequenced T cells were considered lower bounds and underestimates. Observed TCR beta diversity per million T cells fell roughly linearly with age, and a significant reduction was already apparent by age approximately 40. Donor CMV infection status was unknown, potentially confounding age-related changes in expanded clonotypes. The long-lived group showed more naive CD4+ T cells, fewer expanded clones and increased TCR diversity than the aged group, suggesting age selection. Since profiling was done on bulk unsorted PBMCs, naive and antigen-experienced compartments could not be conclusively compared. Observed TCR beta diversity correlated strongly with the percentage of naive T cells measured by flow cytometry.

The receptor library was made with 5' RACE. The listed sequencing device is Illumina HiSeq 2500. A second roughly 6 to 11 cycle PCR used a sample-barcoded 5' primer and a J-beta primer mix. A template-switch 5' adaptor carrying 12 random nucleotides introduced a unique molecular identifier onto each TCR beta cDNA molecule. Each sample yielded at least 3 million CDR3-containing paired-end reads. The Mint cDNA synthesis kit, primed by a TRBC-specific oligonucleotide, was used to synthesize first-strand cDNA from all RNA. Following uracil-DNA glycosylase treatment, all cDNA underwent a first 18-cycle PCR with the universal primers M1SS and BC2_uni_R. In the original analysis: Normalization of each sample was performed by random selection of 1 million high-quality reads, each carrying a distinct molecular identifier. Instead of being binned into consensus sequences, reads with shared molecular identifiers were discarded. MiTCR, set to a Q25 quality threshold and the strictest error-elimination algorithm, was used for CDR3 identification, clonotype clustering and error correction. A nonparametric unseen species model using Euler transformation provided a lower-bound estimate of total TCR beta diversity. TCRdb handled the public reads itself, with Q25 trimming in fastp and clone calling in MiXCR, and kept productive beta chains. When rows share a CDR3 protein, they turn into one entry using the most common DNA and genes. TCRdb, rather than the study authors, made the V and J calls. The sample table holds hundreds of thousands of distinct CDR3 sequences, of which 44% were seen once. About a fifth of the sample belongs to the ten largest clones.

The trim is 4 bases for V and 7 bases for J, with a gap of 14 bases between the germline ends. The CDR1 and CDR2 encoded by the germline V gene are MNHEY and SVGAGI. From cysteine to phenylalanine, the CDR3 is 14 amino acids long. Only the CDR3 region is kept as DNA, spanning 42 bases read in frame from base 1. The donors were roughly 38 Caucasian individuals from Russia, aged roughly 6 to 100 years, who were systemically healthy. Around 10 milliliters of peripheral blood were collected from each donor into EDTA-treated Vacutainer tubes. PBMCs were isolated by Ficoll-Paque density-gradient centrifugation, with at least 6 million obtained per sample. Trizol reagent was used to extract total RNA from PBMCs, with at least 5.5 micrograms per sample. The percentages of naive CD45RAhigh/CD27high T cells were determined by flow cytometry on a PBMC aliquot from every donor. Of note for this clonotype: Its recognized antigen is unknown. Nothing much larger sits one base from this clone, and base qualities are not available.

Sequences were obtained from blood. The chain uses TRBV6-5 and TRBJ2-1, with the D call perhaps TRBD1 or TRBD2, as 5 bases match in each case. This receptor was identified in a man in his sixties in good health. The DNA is TGTGCCAGCAGTTCCAGGACTGGACAAAATGAGCAGTTCTTC. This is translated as CASSSRTGQNEQFF.